One and the same sample provided the 32 T cell receptor beta chains below, sequenced in a study of T cell repertoires in cytomegalovirus infection (dated by TCRdb to the late 2010s). Instrument used: Illumina HiSeq 1500. TCRdb reprocessed the public reads (quality trimming at Q25 with fastp, clone calling with MiXCR) and kept in-frame beta chains. A single entry per CDR3 protein holds the most common genes and DNA from its merged rows. Counted in this sample were some 680,000 distinct CDR3 sequences; less than 40% of them appeared once. 2.8% of the sample goes to the ten largest clones. The sample was PBMCs. The source is a human donor in good health (CMV status not recorded). Some clones in this sample may be carry-over from other donors' samples.

The chain employs TRBV19 and TRBJ1-2, with D maybe TRBD1 (6 bases). Germline CDR1 reads LNHDA; CDR2 reads SQIVND (reference sequence). The CDR3 is made up of 14 amino acids. V was clipped by 2 bases and J by 4 bases, with 11 bases between them. The chain's CDR3 is CASSISSTGYGYTF. As DNA, the CDR3 is TGTGCCAGTAGTATATCGTCGACAGGCTATGGCTACACCTTC. Full variable domain (missing parts from reference TRBV19 and TRBJ1-2): DGGITQSPKYLFRKEGQNVTLSCEQNLNHDAMYWYRQDPGQGLRLIYYSQIVNDFQKGDIAEGYSVSREKKESFPLTVTSAQKNPTAFYLCASSISSTGYGYTFGSGTRLTVV.

This clonotype has just a few counts. This chain joins TRBV19 and TRBJ1-5, with D uncertain. Germline CDR1 LNHDA, CDR2 SQIVND (reference sequence). Trimming left V 1 base short and J 4 bases short, with 11 bases between. The CDR3 totals 15 residues. CDR3 sequence reads: CASSIAPAGNQPQHF. The CDR3 DNA sequence: TGTGCCAGTAGTATAGCCCCGGCGGGAAATCAGCCCCAGCATTTT.

This chain joins TRBV7-9 and TRBJ2-3, with a possible D match to TRBD1 (6 bases). From germline, CDR1 is SEHNR and CDR2 FQNEAQ (reference sequence). V was clipped by 5 bases and J by 5 bases, with 17 bases between them. This CDR3 comprises 15 residues. The CDR3 coding sequence is TGTGCCAGCAGCCCACCAACAGGGCCCGGAGATACGCAGTATTTT. Its translation is CASSPPTGPGDTQYF.

A note on this clonotype: The junction differs from germline at one of its ends, possibly a read error. The chain joins TRBV7-2 to TRBJ2-3; the D gene is possibly TRBD1 (6 bases). Germline CDR1 reads SGHTA; CDR2 reads FQGNSA. The CDR3 contains 14 residues. In DNA, the CDR3 is TGTGCCATCAGCTTTCGGCAGGGGCCAGATACGCAGTATTTT. Translating gives CAISFRQGPDTQYF.

This clonotype was seen a handful of times. The chain joins TRBV28 to TRBJ1-4; a weak D match, TRBD1 (6 bases). Germline CDR1 reads MDHEN; CDR2 reads SYDVKM. Trimming pared 6 bases from V and 4 bases from J, leaving 9 bases between. This CDR3 has 13 residues. In DNA, the CDR3 is TGTGCCAGCAGAGGGGGGGGTAATGAAAAACTGTTTTTT. Its translation is CASRGGGNEKLFF.

J is TRBJ1-2 and V is TRBV29-1, with 8 bases that match TRBD1. Germline V gene sequence: CDR1 SQVTM, CDR2 ANQGSEA. V was clipped by 1 base and J by 4 bases; unmatched bases: 8. This CDR3 has 15 amino acids. The CDR3 loop is CSVEGAQGARYGYTF. CDR3 DNA: TGCAGCGTTGAAGGAGCCCAGGGGGCGCGCTATGGCTACACCTTC.

The rearrangement links TRBV12-5 to TRBJ1-1; D not resolved. V lost 1 base, J lost 1 base, and 7 bases lay in between. This CDR3 spans 14 amino acids. The germline V gene has CDR1 LGHNT and CDR2 FRNRAP. This CDR3 is CASGLGERNTEAFF. The CDR3 nucleotides are TGTGCTAGTGGTTTGGGAGAGCGGAACACTGAAGCTTTCTTT.

CDR3 sequence: CASSPKDRGLTEAFF. The DNA for the CDR3 is TGTGCCAGCAGTCCTAAGGACAGGGGGCTCACTGAAGCTTTCTTT. The chain combines TRBV6-5 with TRBJ1-1; TRBD1 aligns across 11 bases. The trim removed 5 bases at V and 4 bases at J, leaving 6 bases unmatched. The germline V gene encodes CDR1 MNHEY and CDR2 SVGAGI. The CDR3 contains 15 residues.

This clonotype was counted a few times. The chain is built from TRBV5-5 and TRBJ2-5; TRBD1 agrees at 12 bases. CDR3 length: 17 residues. The trim removed 0 bases at V and 5 bases at J, leaving 8 bases unmatched. Germline V gene lookup returns CDR1 SGHKS and CDR2 YYEKEE (reference sequence). CDR3 bases: TGTGCCAGCAGCTTGGGCCCGGGACAGGGGGCTCTGGAGACCCAGTACTTC. Protein: CASSLGPGQGALETQYF. The whole variable domain, remainder taken from reference TRBV5-5 and TRBJ2-5, is DAGVTQSPTHLIKTRGQQVTLRCSPISGHKSVSWYQQVLGQGPQFIFQYYEKEERGRGNFPDRFSARQFPNYSSELNVNALLLGDSALYLCASSLGPGQGALETQYFGPGTRLLVL.

The sample holds a few counts of this clonotype. This chain uses TRBV25-1 with TRBJ1-1; D remains unclear. CDR1 is MGHDK, CDR2 SYGVNS, per germline. The CDR3 extends over 16 amino acids. The V end lost 2 bases, the J end lost 0 bases, and 13 bases lay between the germline ends. The CDR3 DNA reads as TGTGCCAGCAGTGAAATGTCGCTCCCTTTGAACACTGAAGCTTTCTTT. Translation gives CASSEMSLPLNTEAFF.

This chain uses TRBV6-2 or TRBV6-3 with TRBJ2-5; D could derive from TRBD1 or TRBD2 (6 bases each). Germline assignment: CDR1 MNHEY and CDR2 SVGEGT. The CDR3 extends over 15 amino acids. Deletions cut 3 bases from V and 1 base from J, with 12 bases between. CDR3: CASSYLGGLQETQYF. In nucleotides, the CDR3 is TGTGCCAGCAGTTATCTAGGGGGGCTCCAAGAGACCCAGTACTTC.

The chain recombines TRBV5-6 with TRBJ2-1, with TRBD2 matching 14 bases. CDR1 is SGHDT, CDR2 YYEEEE, per germline. The CDR3 covers 17 residues. The J segment lost 3 bases and the V segment lost 4 bases, leaving 6 bases of the junction unmatched. CDR3 in DNA: TGTGCCAGCAGCCCGGAGGGACTAGCGGGAGTCTACAATGAGCAGTTCTTC. Its translation is CASSPEGLAGVYNEQFF. Variable domain in full (rest from reference TRBV5-6 and TRBJ2-1): DAGVTQSPTHLIKTRGQQVTLRCSPKSGHDTVSWYQQALGQGPQFIFQYYEEEERQRGNFPDRFSGHQFPNYSSELNVNALLLGDSALYLCASSPEGLAGVYNEQFFGPGTRLTVL.

The chain uses TRBV7-2 and TRBJ2-7; 12 bases agree with TRBD1. CDR1 and CDR2 (germline): SGHTA, FQGNSA. This CDR3 contains 15 residues. V shed 6 bases and J 4 bases; nucleotides not matched to a gene: 7. CDR3 coding DNA: TGTGCCAGCAGTATCGGGACAGGGGGCCGGTACGAGCAGTACTTC. Protein product: CASSIGTGGRYEQYF.

V and J are TRBV6-5 and TRBJ2-3, with a weak D call TRBD2 (6 bases). Germline V gene data show CDR1 as MNHEY and CDR2 as SVGAGI. The CDR3 is 16 amino acids. Trimming removed 4 bases at V and 3 bases at J, with 17 bases between. CDR3 amino acids: CASSSRAGWGTDTQYF. In nucleotides, the CDR3 is TGTGCCAGCAGTTCCCGGGCGGGGTGGGGGACAGATACGCAGTATTTT.

This clonotype was recorded a few times. This rearrangement joins TRBV28 to TRBJ2-7; 7 positions match TRBD2. CDR3 length: 16 residues. CDR1 is MDHEN and CDR2 is SYDVKM in the germline V gene. V was pared by 4 bases and J by 3 bases, with 12 bases of the junction left unmatched. CDR3 nucleotide sequence: TGTGCCAGCAGTTACGGGGCTACTAGCGTCGTCTACGAGCAGTACTTC. Translating it yields CASSYGATSVVYEQYF.

The CDR3 coding sequence is TGTGCCAGCAGCGGGGGACAGGGGAGGAAGCAGTTCTTC. Its translation: CASSGGQGRKQFF. The chain links TRBV7-3 to TRBJ2-1; 10 bases agree with TRBD1. This CDR3 spans 13 amino acids. V lost 5 bases, J lost 11 bases, and 6 bases stayed unmatched. Germline V CDR1 and CDR2: SGHTA, FQGTGA. The whole variable domain, filled in from reference TRBV7-3 and TRBJ2-1, reads GAGVSQTPSNKVTEKGKYVELRCDPISGHTALYWYRQSLGQGPEFLIYFQGTGAADDSGLPNDRFFAVRPEGSVSTLKIQRTERGDSAVYLCASSGGQGRKQFFGPGTRLTVL.

This clonotype has only a few counts. The genes are TRBV4-1 and TRBJ2-1, with D tentatively TRBD2 (5 bases). Trimming took 1 base from V and 5 from J, leaving 15 bases between them. CDR3 length: 16 residues. Germline values: CDR1 MGHRA, CDR2 YSYEKL. The CDR3 DNA sequence: TGCGCCAGCAGCCAAGTCTCCGGTAGAGGGAACAATGAGCAGTTCTTC. This translates into CASSQVSGRGNNEQFF.

The chain is built from TRBV2 and TRBJ1-2; no clear D gene. Per the germline V gene, CDR1 is SNHLY and CDR2 is FYNNEI. This CDR3 comprises 13 residues. V gave up 1 base and J gave up 8 bases, with 11 bases separating them. CDR3 sequence: CASSEGTGPGYTF. CDR3 DNA sequence: TGTGCCAGCAGTGAAGGTACTGGCCCCGGCTACACCTTC.

As to this clonotype: No conserved phenylalanine or tryptophan ends this CDR3, so it is likely a read error. The V and J genes are TRBV20-1 and TRBJ2-3; weak D call: TRBD2 (5 bases). Trimming pared 6 bases from V and 0 bases from J, leaving 19 bases between. This CDR3 is built from 16 residues. Germline V gene lookup returns CDR1 DFQATT and CDR2 SNEGSKA (reference sequence). The CDR3 coding sequence is TGCAGTGCGGAGGAGCCCCCTCGGGGTAGCACAGATACGCAGTATTTG. It specifies CSAEEPPRGSTDTQYL.

This clonotype turned up a few times. V is TRBV12-3 or TRBV12-4 and J is TRBJ1-4; tentative D call: TRBD1 (5 bases). V was pared by 0 bases and J by 8 bases, with 13 bases between. The CDR3 sequence is 15 residues long. The CDR3 reads CASSLAWGLGEKLFF. The CDR3 region has the DNA TGTGCCAGCAGTTTAGCTTGGGGGTTGGGAGAAAAACTGTTTTTT.

This clonotype was counted many times. V and J are TRBV7-2 and TRBJ2-2; unclear D gene. The V end lost 5 bases, the J end lost 1 base, and 5 bases lay between the germline ends. Germline-derived CDR1 and CDR2 are SGHTA and FQGNSA. CDR3 length equals 13 residues. Here the CDR3 DNA reads TGTGCCAGCAGCCCTTGGAACACCGGGGAGCTGTTTTTT. It yields the protein CASSPWNTGELFF.

This chain links TRBV29-1 with TRBJ2-1, with no clear D. In germline, CDR1 is SQVTM, CDR2 ANQGSEA. Trimming left V 2 bases short and J 0 bases short, with 11 bases between. The CDR3 loop spans 15 amino acids. The chain's CDR3 is CSVETTPSSYNEQFF. The CDR3 DNA is TGCAGCGTTGAAACCACGCCTAGCTCCTACAATGAGCAGTTCTTC.

This clonotype was detected only a few times. This chain uses TRBV27 with TRBJ1-1, with 7 positions matching TRBD1. The germline gives CDR1 MNHEY, CDR2 SMNVEV (reference sequence). This CDR3 comprises 17 residues. Trimming cost V 5 bases and J 0 bases; bases outside gene matches: 12. CDR3 protein: CASSPTTGFPMNTEAFF. Written as DNA, the CDR3 is TGTGCCAGCAGTCCCACGACAGGGTTCCCGATGAACACTGAAGCTTTCTTT.

The chain links TRBV12-3 or TRBV12-4 to TRBJ1-1; TRBD1 agrees at 7 bases. CDR3 size: 13 residues. The junction had 6 bases not matched to a gene; V was cut back by 7 bases and J by 4 bases. CDR3 region: CASTIRGGTEAFF. The CDR3 region has the DNA TGTGCCAGCACCATCAGGGGGGGCACTGAAGCTTTCTTT.

J is TRBJ2-3 and V is TRBV4-2; 12 bases fit TRBD2. The CDR3 extends over 17 amino acids. Germline V gene lookup returns CDR1 LGHNA and CDR2 YNFKEQ. Trimming cost V 0 bases and J 3 bases; bases outside gene matches: 4. CDR3 sequence: CASSQDPSGGATDTQYF. The DNA of the CDR3 is TGTGCCAGCAGCCAAGACCCTAGCGGGGGGGCTACAGATACGCAGTATTTT.

This clonotype was counted at least ten times. The chain joins TRBV7-2 to TRBJ2-3; 8 bases map to TRBD2. Germline trimming cut 2 bases from V and 7 bases from J; bases unmatched to any gene: 8. The length of the CDR3 is 15 residues. CDR1 SGHTA and CDR2 FQGNSA come from the germline V gene. The CDR3 loop is CASSLHPGGGNTQYF. CDR3 coding DNA: TGTGCCAGCAGCTTACACCCGGGAGGGGGTAATACGCAGTATTTT.

The chain joins TRBV5-6 to TRBJ1-5, with D uncertain. This CDR3 contains 11 residues. With 7 bases removed from V and 2 bases from J, the gap between germline ends came to 4 bases. Looked up from germline, CDR1 is SGHDT and CDR2 is YYEEEE. The CDR3 here is CASFRNQPQHF. As DNA, the CDR3 is TGTGCCAGCTTCCGCAATCAGCCCCAGCATTTT.

This clonotype was detected only a few times. The J gene is TRBJ2-7, the V gene TRBV20-1; 13 bases line up with TRBD2. Germline CDR1 DFQATT, CDR2 SNEGSKA (reference sequence). The CDR3 sequence is 18 residues long. The trim removed 1 base at V and 2 bases at J, leaving 11 bases unmatched. In DNA form, the CDR3 reads TGCAGTGCTAGAGGAGGTAGACTAGCGGGAGGCCCAGCCTACGAGCAGTACTTC. It yields the protein CSARGGRLAGGPAYEQYF.

The chain uses TRBV19 and TRBJ2-2; maybe TRBD1 (6 bases). The CDR3 covers 16 residues. Germline V CDR1 and CDR2: LNHDA, SQIVND (reference sequence). Between the trimmed V and J ends, which lost 5 bases and 4 bases, there was a span of 17 bases. The CDR3 protein is CASSGTGTPGTGELFF. CDR3 bases: TGTGCCAGTAGTGGCACCGGGACACCGGGCACCGGGGAGCTGTTTTTT.

The CDR3 here is CASSPLRTGNEKLFF. The CDR3 coding sequence is TGTGCCAGCAGCCCCCTCCGGACAGGGAATGAAAAACTGTTTTTT. The V gene is TRBV7-9, the J gene TRBJ1-4, with 8 bases that match TRBD1. Germline CDR1 and CDR2: SEHNR and FQNEAQ (reference sequence). The V gene end was trimmed by 5 bases and the J gene end by 5 bases; junction bases not matched to a gene: 7. CDR3 length equals 15 residues.

The V and J genes are TRBV3-1 and TRBJ2-6, with TRBD1 as a possible D gene (6 bases). Trimming stripped 4 bases from V and 1 base from J, with 11 bases between. CDR3 size: 16 residues. Per germline, CDR1 LGHDT and CDR2 YNNKEL (reference sequence). This CDR3 is CASSLGQPSGANVLTF. CDR3 sequence (DNA): TGTGCCAGCAGCCTGGGACAACCTTCTGGGGCCAACGTCCTGACTTTC.

This clonotype was detected a few times. The V and J genes are TRBV4-2 and TRBJ1-2, with a tentative D call TRBD1 (6 bases). This CDR3 comprises 17 residues. Germline assignment: CDR1 LGHNA and CDR2 YNFKEQ. Trimming removed 3 bases at V and 5 bases at J, with 22 bases between. The chain's CDR3 is CASSHPSLVWDIYGYTF. The CDR3 DNA follows: TGTGCCAGCAGCCACCCAAGCCTCGTATGGGACATTTATGGCTACACCTTC.